This T cell receptor beta chain comes out of a study of yellow fever vaccine responses in identical twins. Regarding the study as a whole: After vaccination, twins' T cell response reportedly seemed partly convergent, partly personalized.

With regard to this clonotype: Antigen: not known.

TCRdb independently ran MiXCR on the RT-PCR reads; one entry per CDR3 protein. The sample shows approximately 32,000 distinct CDR3 sequences, approximately 54% of them seen only once. Germline CDR1 and CDR2: SEHNR and FQNEAQ (reference sequence). This CDR3 has 15 residues. Deletions cut 5 bases from V and 2 bases from J, with 14 bases between. The clonotype comes from a woman under 30 who received the yellow fever vaccine. Material: T cells from blood (PBMCs), unsorted or a sorted subset (not recorded which), obtained before or after yellow fever vaccination (not recorded which). The rearrangement uses TRBV7-9 and TRBJ2-3, with D possibly being TRBD1 (5 bases). CDR3 bases: TGTGCCAGCAGCCCCCGGCAGGGCGCCACAGATACGCAGTATTTT. Translated: CASSPRQGATDTQYF.